The 3 T cell receptor beta chains reported below all come from one sample, sequenced in a study of robustness of blood B and T cell sequencing. TCR beta repertoires were quantified from mRNA rather than genomic DNA. cDNA was made with a 5' template-switch oligo adding a universal priming site. The template-switch oligo carried a 12-nucleotide random UMI tagging each cDNA molecule. TCRdb re-analysed the PCR reads in MiXCR, keeping a single row per CDR3 protein. The table includes about 1,900 distinct CDR3 sequences, approximately 76% detected once. Sequences were obtained from peripheral blood. These receptors all stem from a human donor in good health.

In its sample, this clonotype was seen a few times. The J gene is TRBJ2-5, the V gene TRBV20-1; D not resolved. CDR1 DFQATT and CDR2 SNEGSKA come from the germline V gene (reference sequence). Trimming removed 0 bases at V and 1 base at J, with 12 bases between. The CDR3 covers 15 residues. CDR3 in DNA: TGCAGTGCTAGAGATCGTGATGGAATCCAAGAGACCCAGTACTTC. Encoded protein: CSARDRDGIQETQYF.

The chain carries TRBV2 and TRBJ1-4, with TRBD1 matching over 7 bases. Germline CDR1 SNHLY, CDR2 FYNNEI. CDR3 size: 17 residues. Trimming cost V 1 base and J 0 bases; bases outside gene matches: 5. This chain's CDR3 is CASSEEQGFATNEKLFF. CDR3 in DNA: TGTGCCAGCAGTGAAGAACAGGGGTTTGCAACTAATGAAAAACTGTTTTTT.

The chain has TRBV20-1 and TRBJ1-4, with a tentative D call TRBD1 (5 bases). This CDR3 is 15 amino acids long. V lost 0 bases to trimming and J lost 2 bases, with 10 bases between them. Germline V gene sequence: CDR1 DFQATT, CDR2 SNEGSKA (reference sequence). The CDR3 coding sequence is TGCAGTGCTAGAGACCCGGGGGGGACTAATGAAAAACTGTTTTTT. Translation: CSARDPGGTNEKLFF.